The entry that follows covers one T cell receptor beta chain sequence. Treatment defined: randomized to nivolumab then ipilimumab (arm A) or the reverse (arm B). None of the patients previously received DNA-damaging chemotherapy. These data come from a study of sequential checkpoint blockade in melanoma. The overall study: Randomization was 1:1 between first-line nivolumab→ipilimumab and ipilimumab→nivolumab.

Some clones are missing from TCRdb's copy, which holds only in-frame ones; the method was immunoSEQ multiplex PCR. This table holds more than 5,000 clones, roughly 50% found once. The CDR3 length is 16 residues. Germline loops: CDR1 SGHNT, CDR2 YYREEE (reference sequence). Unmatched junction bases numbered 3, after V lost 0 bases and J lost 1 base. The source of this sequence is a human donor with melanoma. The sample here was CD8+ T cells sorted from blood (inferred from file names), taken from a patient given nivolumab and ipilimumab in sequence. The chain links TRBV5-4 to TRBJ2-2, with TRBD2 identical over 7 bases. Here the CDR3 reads CASSLGLAGNTGELFF. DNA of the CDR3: TGTGCCAGCAGCTTGGGTTTAGCGGGGAACACCGGGGAGCTGTTTTTT.